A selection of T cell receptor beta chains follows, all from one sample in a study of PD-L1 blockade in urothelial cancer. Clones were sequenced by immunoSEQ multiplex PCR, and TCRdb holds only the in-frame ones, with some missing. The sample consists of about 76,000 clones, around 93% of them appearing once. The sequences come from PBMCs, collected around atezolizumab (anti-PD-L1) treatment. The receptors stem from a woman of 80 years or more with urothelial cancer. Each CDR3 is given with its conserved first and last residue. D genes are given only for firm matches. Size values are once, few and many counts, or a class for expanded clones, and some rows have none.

CDR3 DNA: TGTGCCAGCAGTCCACGGACAGGGACTAACACTGAAGCTTTCTTT
CDR3 protein: CASSPRTGTNTEAFF
clone size: .
J gene: TRBJ1-1
V gene: TRBV27
D gene: TRBD1

CDR3 DNA: TGTGCCAGCTCACCGGGACAGGACACTGAAGCTTTCTTT
CDR3 protein: CASSPGQDTEAFF
clone size: .
J gene: TRBJ1-1
V gene: TRBV18
D gene: TRBD1

CDR3 DNA: TGCGCCAGCAGCATCCGGACAGGGAACACCGGGGAGCTGTTTTTT
CDR3 protein: CASSIRTGNTGELFF
clone size: .
J gene: TRBJ2-2
V gene: TRBV5-1
D gene: TRBD1

CDR3 DNA: TGTGCCAGCAGCTTAGAGATGACAGGGGTTAGCAATCAGCCCCAGCATTTT
CDR3 protein: CASSLEMTGVSNQPQHF
clone size: few
J gene: TRBJ1-5
V gene: TRBV7-9
D gene: TRBD1

CDR3 DNA: TGTGCCAGCAGCTTCTCCGGGGTTGTCAATCAGCCCCAGCATTTT
CDR3 protein: CASSFSGVVNQPQHF
clone size: .
J gene: TRBJ1-5
V gene: TRBV5-6
D gene: .

CDR3 DNA: TGTGCCAGCAGCCGCCACCACACAGGGGGCAAGGAGACCCAGTACTTC
CDR3 protein: CASSRHHTGGKETQYF
clone size: .
J gene: TRBJ2-5
V gene: TRBV27
D gene: TRBD1

CDR3 DNA: TGCGCCAGCAGCTGGGAGAGCAATCAGCCCCAGCATTTT
CDR3 protein: CASSWESNQPQHF
clone size: .
J gene: TRBJ1-5
V gene: TRBV5-1
D gene: .

CDR3 DNA: TGTGCCAGCAGCCGCGCGGGAGGGCCGCGCACCGGGGAGCTGTTTTTT
CDR3 protein: CASSRAGGPRTGELFF
clone size: few
J gene: TRBJ2-2
V gene: TRBV14
D gene: TRBD2

CDR3 DNA: TGTGCCAGCAGCCAAACGAAGGGGGTAGCGGGAGTCTATGAGCAGTTCTTC
CDR3 protein: CASSQTKGVAGVYEQFF
clone size: .
J gene: TRBJ2-1
V gene: TRBV14
D gene: TRBD2

CDR3 DNA: TGCGCCAGCAGCTTCACAATCCAGGGACTAGCGGCAAACATTCAGTACTTC
CDR3 protein: CASSFTIQGLAANIQYF
clone size: .
J gene: TRBJ2-4
V gene: TRBV5-1
D gene: TRBD2

CDR3 DNA: TGTGCCAGCAGTGAATTTAGCTCTGGGGCCAACGTCCTGACTTTC
CDR3 protein: CASSEFSSGANVLTF
clone size: .
J gene: TRBJ2-6
V gene: TRBV2
D gene: .

CDR3 DNA: TGTGCCATCAGGGCCCCAGATAGCGGGAGTGCGGGTGAGCAGTTCTTC
CDR3 protein: CAIRAPDSGSAGEQFF
clone size: .
J gene: TRBJ2-1
V gene: TRBV10-3
D gene: TRBD2

CDR3 DNA: TGTGCCAGCAGTTACTCAGGGACTCGGTACGAGCAGTACTTC
CDR3 protein: CASSYSGTRYEQYF
clone size: .
J gene: TRBJ2-7
V gene: TRBV6-6
D gene: .

CDR3 DNA: TGTGCCAGCAGCGTAGACAGCTCCTCTGGAAACACCATATATTTT
CDR3 protein: CASSVDSSSGNTIYF
clone size: .
J gene: TRBJ1-3
V gene: TRBV9
D gene: .

CDR3 DNA: TGTGCCAGCAGTCCGGGGTGGGACTCCCCGAGGGGCACTGAAGCTTTCTTT
CDR3 protein: CASSPGWDSPRGTEAFF
clone size: .
J gene: TRBJ1-1
V gene: TRBV28
D gene: .

CDR3 DNA: TGTGCCAGCAGGCCCCTAGCGGGAGATTACAATGAGCAGTTCTTC
CDR3 protein: CASRPLAGDYNEQFF
clone size: .
J gene: TRBJ2-1
V gene: TRBV27
D gene: TRBD2

CDR3 DNA: TGTGCCAGTAAACTAGATAGCACAGATACGCAGTATTTT
CDR3 protein: CASKLDSTDTQYF
clone size: .
J gene: TRBJ2-3
V gene: TRBV19
D gene: .

CDR3 DNA: TGTGCCAGCAGTTGGACACATTACGCTGAAGCTTTCTTT
CDR3 protein: CASSWTHYAEAFF
clone size: .
J gene: TRBJ1-1
V gene: TRBV6-6
D gene: .

CDR3 DNA: TGTGCCAGCAGCCCCCTCGGAATCAGCGGGGACCAATACAATGAGCAGTTCTTC
CDR3 protein: CASSPLGISGDQYNEQFF
clone size: .
J gene: TRBJ2-1
V gene: TRBV4-2
D gene: TRBD2

CDR3 DNA: TGTGCCAGCAGCAGCGGCGGGATGAGGACAGATACGCAGTATTTT
CDR3 protein: CASSSGGMRTDTQYF
clone size: .
J gene: TRBJ2-3
V gene: TRBV4-2
D gene: .

CDR3 DNA: TGTGCCAGCTCCGGACGACAGGGGCCTCAAGAGACCCAGTACTTC
CDR3 protein: CASSGRQGPQETQYF
clone size: .
J gene: TRBJ2-5
V gene: TRBV18
D gene: TRBD1

CDR3 DNA: TGTGCCAGCAGCTTCTCCTACCAAGAGAACATTCAGTACTTC
CDR3 protein: CASSFSYQENIQYF
clone size: .
J gene: TRBJ2-4
V gene: TRBV11-2
D gene: .

CDR3 DNA: TGTGCCAGCAGTTTAAACCCGGGGGTATATAGCAATCAGCCCCAGCATTTT
CDR3 protein: CASSLNPGVYSNQPQHF
clone size: .
J gene: TRBJ1-5
V gene: TRBV28
D gene: .

CDR3 DNA: TGTGCCAGCAGCCAAGATCAGTCAGGCTTGCTCTATGGCTACACCTTC
CDR3 protein: CASSQDQSGLLYGYTF
clone size: .
J gene: TRBJ1-2
V gene: TRBV14
D gene: .

CDR3 DNA: TGTGCCAGTAGTATTTCGCGGGAGGCCAAAAACATTCAGTACTTC
CDR3 protein: CASSISREAKNIQYF
clone size: .
J gene: TRBJ2-4
V gene: TRBV19
D gene: TRBD2

CDR3 DNA: TGTGCCAGCAGCCGGGGACAGGGGGACGAGCAGTACTTC
CDR3 protein: CASSRGQGDEQYF
clone size: .
J gene: TRBJ2-7
V gene: TRBV4-2
D gene: TRBD1

CDR3 DNA: TGTGCCAGCAGCACGACTAGCGGGAGTTTAGATACGCAGTATTTT
CDR3 protein: CASSTTSGSLDTQYF
clone size: .
J gene: TRBJ2-3
V gene: TRBV9
D gene: TRBD2

CDR3 DNA: TGCGCCAGCAGCTTGTCAGGGGGCGAGACTGAAGCTTTCTTT
CDR3 protein: CASSLSGGETEAFF
clone size: .
J gene: TRBJ1-1
V gene: TRBV5-1
D gene: TRBD1

CDR3 DNA: TGTGCCAGCAGCGTAGCGGACGGGAGTTTCGAAAAACTGTTTTTT
CDR3 protein: CASSVADGSFEKLFF
clone size: .
J gene: TRBJ1-4
V gene: TRBV9
D gene: .

CDR3 DNA: TGCGCCAGCAGTCTCCTGGGACAAACGGCCAATGAGCAGTTCTTC
CDR3 protein: CASSLLGQTANEQFF
clone size: .
J gene: TRBJ2-1
V gene: TRBV5-1
D gene: .

CDR3 DNA: TGTGCCAGCAAGATCAACAGGGGGATCGGCACTGAAGCTTTCTTT
CDR3 protein: CASKINRGIGTEAFF
clone size: .
J gene: TRBJ1-1
V gene: TRBV6-1
D gene: TRBD1

CDR3 DNA: TGTGCCTGGAGTGTCACAGCGGCTGGCTACACCTTC
CDR3 protein: CAWSVTAAGYTF
clone size: .
J gene: TRBJ1-2
V gene: TRBV30
D gene: .

CDR3 DNA: TGTGCCAGCAGTTTATACACAGGGGGACACGAGCAGTACTTC
CDR3 protein: CASSLYTGGHEQYF
clone size: .
J gene: TRBJ2-7
V gene: TRBV28
D gene: TRBD1

CDR3 DNA: TGTGCCAGCAGTGAAGCGGGCAACTATGGCTACACCTTC
CDR3 protein: CASSEAGNYGYTF
clone size: .
J gene: TRBJ1-2
V gene: TRBV2
D gene: .

CDR3 DNA: TGTGCCAGCCTAGCGGGGGAAACCTACGAGCAGTACTTC
CDR3 protein: CASLAGETYEQYF
clone size: .
J gene: TRBJ2-7
V gene: TRBV11-2
D gene: TRBD2

CDR3 DNA: TGTGCCAGCAGTCCAACTCATAGCAATCAGCCCCAGCATTTT
CDR3 protein: CASSPTHSNQPQHF
clone size: .
J gene: TRBJ1-5
V gene: TRBV6-5
D gene: .

CDR3 DNA: TGTGCCTGGAGTGTATTCGGAAGAGGGCAAGAGACCCAGTACTTC
CDR3 protein: CAWSVFGRGQETQYF
clone size: once
J gene: TRBJ2-5
V gene: TRBV30
D gene: .